A single sample is the source of the 9 T cell receptor beta chains below, sequenced in a study of T cell responses to AZD1222 COVID-19 vaccine. Profiled with immunoSEQ multiplex PCR; TCRdb holds only in-frame clones, not every one. The repertoire holds 150,000 or so clones, with about 89% as singletons. This specimen was peripheral blood, taken 28 days after the second AZD1222 dose. These receptors all come from an adult who received the AZD1222 COVID-19 vaccine.

The chain joins TRBV2 to TRBJ2-5, with D perhaps matching TRBD2 (5 bases). The germline CDR1 and CDR2 sequences are SNHLY and FYNNEI. V dropped 1 base and J dropped 1 base, with 10 bases sitting between them. The length of the CDR3 is 15 residues. The CDR3 sequence is CASSEGEITQETQYF. Written as DNA, the CDR3 is TGTGCCAGCAGTGAAGGGGAGATAACCCAAGAGACCCAGTACTTC.

The chain couples TRBV7-6 to TRBJ2-5; 9 bases line up with TRBD2. Trimming at V came to 1 base and at J to 5 bases, leaving 8 bases not matched to a gene. CDR3 length: 16 residues. Germline CDR1 and CDR2: SGHVS and FNYEAQ. For the CDR3, the DNA is TGTGCCAGCAGCTTAGTGTCGGCTAGCGGGGCTGAGACCCAGTACTTC. Amino acid sequence: CASSLVSASGAETQYF. Variable domain in full (rest from reference TRBV7-6 and TRBJ2-5): GAGVSQSPRYKVTKRGQDVALRCDPISGHVSLYWYRQALGQGPEFLTYFNYEAQQDKSGLPNDRFSAERPEGSISTLTIQRTEQRDSAMYRCASSLVSASGAETQYFGPGTRLLVL.

V usage is TRBV10-3 and J usage is TRBJ1-3; TRBD1 aligns across 8 bases. There are 14 residues in the CDR3. After removal of 3 bases from V and 4 bases from J, the junction contained 2 bases not matched to a gene. Germline V gene lookup returns CDR1 ENHRY and CDR2 SYGVKD. The CDR3 nucleotides read TGTGCCATCAGTGAATGGACAGGGGGAAACACCATATATTTT. Translating it yields CAISEWTGGNTIYF.

This rearrangement joins TRBV28 to TRBJ2-7; D perhaps matches TRBD2 (6 bases). The CDR3 contains 15 residues. The ends were cut back, 1 base at V and 0 bases at J, with 10 bases in the middle. Per germline, CDR1 MDHEN and CDR2 SYDVKM. The CDR3 region has the DNA TGTGCCAGCAGTTTATCCGCGACTAGCTCCTACGAGCAGTACTTC. Encoded protein: CASSLSATSSYEQYF.

The chain couples TRBV7-9 to TRBJ1-1, with D unresolved. This CDR3 is built from 14 residues. V shed 4 bases and J shed 4 bases, with 13 bases lying between them. Germline CDR1 and CDR2: SEHNR and FQNEAQ (reference sequence). Here the CDR3 reads CASSSLGEGTEAFF. As DNA, the CDR3 is TGTGCCAGCAGCTCCCTGGGTGAGGGCACTGAAGCTTTCTTT.

This sequence joins TRBV7-2 and TRBJ1-4; no definite D call. Per germline, CDR1 SGHTA and CDR2 FQGNSA. Trimming removed 5 bases from V and 7 bases from J, with 5 bases in between. CDR3 length: 11 amino acids. DNA for the CDR3: TGTGCCAGCAGCCCCGGTGAAAAACTGTTTTTT. This gives the protein CASSPGEKLFF.

The rearrangement links TRBV18 to TRBJ1-2; D gene uncertain. The CDR3 runs to 11 residues. Germline CDR1 KGHSH, CDR2 LQKENI. Trimming removed 2 bases from V and 6 bases from J, with 4 bases in between. As DNA, the CDR3 is TGTGCCAGCTCACCAGCAGATGGCTACACCTTC. It translates to CASSPADGYTF.

V gene TRBV19 combines with J gene TRBJ2-1, with 10 bases aligning to TRBD2. V lost 7 bases to trimming and J lost 9 bases; unmatched junction nucleotides: 12. The CDR3 is made up of 15 amino acids. Germline V gene data show CDR1 as LNHDA and CDR2 as SQIVND (reference sequence). The CDR3 sequence is CASTLEASGSFEQFF. Written as DNA, the CDR3 is TGTGCCAGTACCCTCGAGGCTAGCGGGAGTTTTGAGCAGTTCTTC.

The V and J genes are TRBV19 and TRBJ2-1; TRBD2 matches at 8 bases. CDR1 LNHDA and CDR2 SQIVND come from the germline V gene (reference sequence). This CDR3 region has 14 residues. V was clipped by 3 bases and J by 7 bases; unmatched bases: 5. The CDR3 sequence is CASSIGLANNEQFF. CDR3 DNA: TGTGCCAGTAGTATTGGACTAGCTAATAATGAGCAGTTCTTC.